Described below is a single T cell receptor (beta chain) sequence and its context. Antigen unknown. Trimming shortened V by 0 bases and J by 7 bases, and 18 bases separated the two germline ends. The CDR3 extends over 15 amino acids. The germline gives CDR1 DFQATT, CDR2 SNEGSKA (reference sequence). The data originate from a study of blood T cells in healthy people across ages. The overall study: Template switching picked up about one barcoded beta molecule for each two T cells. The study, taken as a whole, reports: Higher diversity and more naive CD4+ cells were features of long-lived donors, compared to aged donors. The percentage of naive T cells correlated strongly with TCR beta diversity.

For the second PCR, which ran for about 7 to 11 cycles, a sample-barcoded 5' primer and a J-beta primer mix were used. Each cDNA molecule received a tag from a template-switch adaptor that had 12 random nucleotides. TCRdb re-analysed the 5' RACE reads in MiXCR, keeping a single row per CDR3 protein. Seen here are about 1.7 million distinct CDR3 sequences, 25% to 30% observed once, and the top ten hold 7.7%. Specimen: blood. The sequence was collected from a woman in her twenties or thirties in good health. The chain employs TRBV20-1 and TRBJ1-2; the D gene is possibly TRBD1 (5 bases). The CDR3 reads CSARDTREPGGGYTF. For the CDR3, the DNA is TGCAGTGCTAGAGATACCAGGGAACCCGGAGGTGGCTACACCTTC.